Listed below are T cell receptor beta chains from one sample, sequenced in a study of cytomegalovirus exposure and HLA in healthy donors. Produced via immunoSEQ multiplex PCR; TCRdb's table is partial and in-frame only. The sample records 170,000 or so clones, around 84% being singletons. Sequenced material: PBMCs. Every receptor here comes from a woman in her 40s in good health and CMV-seronegative. The CDR3 runs from the conserved cysteine through the conserved F or W. D genes are given only for firm matches. Only some rows state a clone size, as once, few, many or a class for expanded clones.

V gene: TRBV10-3
D gene: TRBD1
J gene: TRBJ2-7
CDR3 length: 16
clone size: -
CDR3 DNA: TGTGCCGTCAGTGAACCTCCGAGGACAGGGCTCTACGAGCAGTACTTC
CDR3 protein: CAVSEPPRTGLYEQYF

V gene: TRBV18
D gene: -
J gene: TRBJ1-1
CDR3 length: 17
clone size: -
CDR3 DNA: TGTGCCAGCTCACCACTCTCCTACGGGGGTCCCGGTACACGAGCTTTCTTT
CDR3 protein: CASSPLSYGGPGTRAFF

V gene: TRBV25-1
D gene: -
J gene: TRBJ1-2
CDR3 length: 13
clone size: -
CDR3 DNA: TGTGCCAGCAGTGAATACAGGGAAGATGGCTACACCTTC
CDR3 protein: CASSEYREDGYTF

V gene: TRBV7-9
D gene: -
J gene: TRBJ2-1
CDR3 length: 14
clone size: few
CDR3 DNA: TGTGCCAGCCGGACATCCAGCTCCTACAATGAGCAGTTCTTC
CDR3 protein: CASRTSSSYNEQFF

V gene: TRBV4-2
D gene: TRBD2
J gene: TRBJ2-3
CDR3 length: 16
clone size: once
CDR3 DNA: TGTGCCAGCAGCGCCCAGCTAGCGGGGAGTGGAGATACGCAGTATTTT
CDR3 protein: CASSAQLAGSGDTQYF

V gene: TRBV4-1
D gene: -
J gene: TRBJ1-1
CDR3 length: 16
clone size: once
CDR3 DNA: TGCGCCAGCAGCCAAGCCCCCATTGGACTCTACACTGAAGCTTTCTTT
CDR3 protein: CASSQAPIGLYTEAFF

V gene: TRBV27
D gene: -
J gene: TRBJ2-5
CDR3 length: 12
clone size: once
CDR3 DNA: TGTGCCAGCAGTGGGCCTCAAGAGACCCAGTACTTC
CDR3 protein: CASSGPQETQYF

V gene: TRBV29-1
D gene: -
J gene: TRBJ2-6
CDR3 length: 13
clone size: once
CDR3 DNA: TGCAGCGTTGGGCTCTCTGGGGCCAACGTCCTGACTTTC
CDR3 protein: CSVGLSGANVLTF

V gene: TRBV19
D gene: TRBD1
J gene: TRBJ1-6
CDR3 length: 15
clone size: -
CDR3 DNA: TGTGCCAGCACAATCGGACAGGGGATCGGATCACCCCTCCACTTT
CDR3 protein: CASTIGQGIGSPLHF

V gene: TRBV2
D gene: -
J gene: TRBJ1-2
CDR3 length: 12
clone size: -
CDR3 DNA: TGTGCCAGCAGTGTTGGGGGGTTGGTTGGCACCTTC
CDR3 protein: CASSVGGLVGTF

V gene: TRBV4-1
D gene: -
J gene: TRBJ2-2
CDR3 length: 18
clone size: -
CDR3 DNA: TGCGCCAGCAGCCAAGATACTTCGGGGTCCTTGTACACCGGGGAGCTGTTTTTT
CDR3 protein: CASSQDTSGSLYTGELFF

V gene: TRBV6-4
D gene: -
J gene: TRBJ2-7
CDR3 length: 13
clone size: few
CDR3 DNA: TGTGCCAGCAGTGACAGGGGCTCCTACGAGCAGTACTTC
CDR3 protein: CASSDRGSYEQYF

V gene: TRBV18
D gene: -
J gene: TRBJ1-4
CDR3 length: 14
clone size: few
CDR3 DNA: TGTGCCAGCTCACCGACCACGGGGGGATTGCAACTGTTTTTT
CDR3 protein: CASSPTTGGLQLFF

V gene: TRBV19
D gene: TRBD1
J gene: TRBJ2-5
CDR3 length: 15
clone size: -
CDR3 DNA: TGTGCCAGTAGTATAGCCCTACAGGGGGAAGAGACCCAGTACTTC
CDR3 protein: CASSIALQGEETQYF

V gene: TRBV15
D gene: -
J gene: TRBJ2-7
CDR3 length: 15
clone size: -
CDR3 DNA: TGTGCCACCAGCAGAGACGGTACCGGGACTGACGAGCAGTACTTC
CDR3 protein: CATSRDGTGTDEQYF

V gene: TRBV2
D gene: -
J gene: TRBJ2-3
CDR3 length: 15
clone size: few
CDR3 DNA: TGTGCCAGCAGCTTTCACAGGGAAATCACAGATACGCAGTATTTT
CDR3 protein: CASSFHREITDTQYF

V gene: TRBV28
D gene: TRBD1
J gene: TRBJ2-2
CDR3 length: 14
clone size: few
CDR3 DNA: TGTGCCAGCAGCGGGACAGGGTGGACCGGGGAGCTGTTTTTT
CDR3 protein: CASSGTGWTGELFF

V gene: TRBV4-1
D gene: TRBD1
J gene: TRBJ1-1
CDR3 length: 14
clone size: once
CDR3 DNA: TGCGCCAGCAGCCCTACCACAGGGGGGGCTGAAGCTTTCTTT
CDR3 protein: CASSPTTGGAEAFF

V gene: TRBV6-6
D gene: TRBD1
J gene: TRBJ1-6
CDR3 length: 14
clone size: -
CDR3 DNA: TGTGCCAGCAGTACTACAGGGGGGCATTCACCCCTCCACTTT
CDR3 protein: CASSTTGGHSPLHF

V gene: TRBV19
D gene: TRBD1
J gene: TRBJ1-3
CDR3 length: 15
clone size: -
CDR3 DNA: TGTGCCAGTAGTATGTACAGGGGCTCTGGAAACACCATATATTTT
CDR3 protein: CASSMYRGSGNTIYF

V gene: TRBV2
D gene: -
J gene: TRBJ1-5
CDR3 length: 18
clone size: -
CDR3 DNA: TGTGCCAGCAGTGAACGGGGCAGCCGGCGGGATAGCAATCAGCCCCAGCATTTT
CDR3 protein: CASSERGSRRDSNQPQHF

V gene: TRBV18
D gene: -
J gene: TRBJ2-7
CDR3 length: 15
clone size: -
CDR3 DNA: TGTGCCAGCTCACCACCGATCGGCAGGACCTACGAGCAGTACTTC
CDR3 protein: CASSPPIGRTYEQYF

V gene: TRBV6-5
D gene: -
J gene: TRBJ2-3
CDR3 length: 15
clone size: -
CDR3 DNA: TGTGCCAGCAGTTACTTTCGGACTAGCACAGATACGCAGTATTTT
CDR3 protein: CASSYFRTSTDTQYF

V gene: TRBV7-8
D gene: -
J gene: TRBJ1-1
CDR3 length: 14
clone size: once
CDR3 DNA: TGTGCCAGCAGTTCACAGAACCTGAACACTGAAGCTTTCTTT
CDR3 protein: CASSSQNLNTEAFF

V gene: TRBV7-2
D gene: TRBD1
J gene: TRBJ1-5
CDR3 length: 14
clone size: -
CDR3 DNA: TGTGCCAGCAGCTTCCGACAGGGGGATCAGCCCCAGCATTTT
CDR3 protein: CASSFRQGDQPQHF

V gene: TRBV28
D gene: TRBD1
J gene: TRBJ1-6
CDR3 length: 16
clone size: few
CDR3 DNA: TGTGCCAGCAGTTCGGGACAGGGGATTGGTAATTCACCCCTCCACTTT
CDR3 protein: CASSSGQGIGNSPLHF

V gene: TRBV18
D gene: TRBD1
J gene: TRBJ1-1
CDR3 length: 14
clone size: -
CDR3 DNA: TGTGCCAGCTCGCGGGACAGGAAGAACACTGAAGCTTTCTTT
CDR3 protein: CASSRDRKNTEAFF

V gene: TRBV5-4
D gene: TRBD1
J gene: TRBJ2-5
CDR3 length: 16
clone size: once
CDR3 DNA: TGTGCCAGCAGCTGGGGAAGGTTAACAGGGGGACAGACCCAGTACTTC
CDR3 protein: CASSWGRLTGGQTQYF

V gene: TRBV6-4
D gene: -
J gene: TRBJ1-1
CDR3 length: 15
clone size: -
CDR3 DNA: TGTGCCAGCAGTGAAGAGTCAGGGAAGAACACTGAAGCTTTCTTT
CDR3 protein: CASSEESGKNTEAFF

V gene: TRBV4-1
D gene: TRBD1
J gene: TRBJ2-1
CDR3 length: 16
clone size: -
CDR3 DNA: TGCGCCAGCAGCCGAGAGGACAGGAGCTCCTACAATGAGCAGTTCTTC
CDR3 protein: CASSREDRSSYNEQFF

V gene: TRBV15
D gene: TRBD2
J gene: TRBJ2-4
CDR3 length: 17
clone size: -
CDR3 DNA: TGTGCCACCAGCAAGAATAGCGGGGGCCTAGCCAAAAACATTCAGTACTTC
CDR3 protein: CATSKNSGGLAKNIQYF

V gene: TRBV13
D gene: TRBD2
J gene: TRBJ2-5
CDR3 length: 15
clone size: -
CDR3 DNA: TGTGCCAGCAGCCCAGTCCGGGGGGGGTTAGAGACCCAGTACTTC
CDR3 protein: CASSPVRGGLETQYF

V gene: TRBV20-1
D gene: -
J gene: TRBJ1-2
CDR3 length: 11
clone size: -
CDR3 DNA: TGCAGTGCCGTGATGTGGGGCGGCTACACCTTC
CDR3 protein: CSAVMWGGYTF

V gene: TRBV6-1
D gene: -
J gene: TRBJ2-7
CDR3 length: 11
clone size: -
CDR3 DNA: TGTGCCAGCAGTGGGGAGTACGAGCAGTACTTC
CDR3 protein: CASSGEYEQYF

V gene: TRBV9
D gene: -
J gene: TRBJ1-4
CDR3 length: 14
clone size: -
CDR3 DNA: TGTGCCAGCAGCGACAGCAAGGTTGGCGAAAAACTGTTTTTT
CDR3 protein: CASSDSKVGEKLFF

V gene: TRBV11-2
D gene: TRBD1
J gene: TRBJ1-2
CDR3 length: 14
clone size: -
CDR3 DNA: TGTGCCAGCAGCTTAGGTCTGACAGGGGCTGGCTACACCTTC
CDR3 protein: CASSLGLTGAGYTF